These 4 T cell receptor beta chains were sequenced from one sample in a study of blood T cell repertoires in COVID-19. Clones were read by immunoSEQ multiplex PCR, and TCRdb kept only the in-frame ones, dropping some. The sample has about 410,000 clones, 89% seen once; the top ten hold under 2%. The material sequenced was peripheral blood. The source of these receptors is a middle-aged woman with COVID-19, enrolled during active disease.

The chain employs TRBV18 and TRBJ2-3; TRBD1 matches 11 bases. Germline lookup yields CDR1 KGHSH and CDR2 LQKENI. The CDR3 consists of 14 residues. V lost 8 bases, J lost 6 bases, and 7 bases stayed unmatched. The CDR3 DNA reads TGTGCCAGCCACGAGGGACAGGGGGTTGATACGCAGTATTTT. This translates into CASHEGQGVDTQYF.

The chain has TRBV5-6 and TRBJ2-3; 9 bases are shared with TRBD2. V lost 3 bases, J lost 0 bases, and 5 bases stayed unmatched. Germline V gene lookup returns CDR1 SGHDT and CDR2 YYEEEE. This CDR3 is built from 16 residues. CDR3 coding DNA: TGTGCCAGCAGCTGGCTTGGGACTAGCAGCACAGATACGCAGTATTTT. Encoded protein: CASSWLGTSSTDTQYF.

The chain recombines TRBV9 with TRBJ1-3, with a weak D call TRBD1 (6 bases). The ends were cut back, 5 bases at V and 3 bases at J, with 12 bases in the middle. Germline loops: CDR1 SGDLS, CDR2 YYNGEE. The CDR3 length is 14 residues. This chain's CDR3 is CASSVQGFGNTIYF. The CDR3 coding sequence is TGTGCCAGCAGTGTACAGGGATTTGGAAACACCATATATTTT. Combining the CDR3 with reference TRBV9 and TRBJ1-3 gives the whole variable domain DSGVTQTPKHLITATGQRVTLRCSPRSGDLSVYWYQQSLDQGLQFLIQYYNGEERAKGNILERFSAQQFPDLHSELNLSSLELGDSALYFCASSVQGFGNTIYFGEGSWLTVV.

The V call is TRBV7-2, the J call TRBJ1-2, with 9 bases that match TRBD1. The CDR3 is 15 amino acids. After removal of 4 bases from V and 3 bases from J, the junction contained 6 bases not matched to a gene. Per germline, CDR1 SGHTA and CDR2 FQGNSA. CDR3 loop: CASSSGGQGHYGYTF. CDR3 in DNA: TGTGCCAGCAGCTCGGGGGGACAGGGACACTATGGCTACACCTTC.